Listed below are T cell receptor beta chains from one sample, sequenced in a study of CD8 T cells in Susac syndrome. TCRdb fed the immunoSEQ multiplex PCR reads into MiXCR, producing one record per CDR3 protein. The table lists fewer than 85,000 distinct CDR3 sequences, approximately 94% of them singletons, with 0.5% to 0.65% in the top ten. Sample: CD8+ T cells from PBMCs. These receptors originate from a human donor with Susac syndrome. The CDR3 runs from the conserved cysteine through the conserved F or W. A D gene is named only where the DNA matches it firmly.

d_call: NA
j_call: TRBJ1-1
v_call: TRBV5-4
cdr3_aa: CASSGDIMNTEAFF

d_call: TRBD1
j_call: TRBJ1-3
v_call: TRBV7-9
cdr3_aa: CASSAYQGTGNGNTIYF

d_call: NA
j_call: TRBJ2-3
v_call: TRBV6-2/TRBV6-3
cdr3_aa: CASSYLGNTDTQYF

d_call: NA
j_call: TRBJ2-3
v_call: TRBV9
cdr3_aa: CASNTRKQGLLTDTQYF

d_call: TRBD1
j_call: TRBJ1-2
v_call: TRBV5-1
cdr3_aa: CASSLEWDRVRGYTF

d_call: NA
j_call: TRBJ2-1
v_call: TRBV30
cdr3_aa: CAWSAGSNEQFF

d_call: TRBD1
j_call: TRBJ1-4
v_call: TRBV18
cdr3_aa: CASSSQGTGKNEKLFF

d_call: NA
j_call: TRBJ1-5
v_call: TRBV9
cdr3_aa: CASSVVQGNQPQHF

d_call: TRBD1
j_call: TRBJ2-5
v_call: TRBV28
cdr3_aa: CASSLSLDRVETQYF

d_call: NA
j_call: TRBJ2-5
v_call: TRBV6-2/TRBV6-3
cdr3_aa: CASSYKGVSPWGTQYF

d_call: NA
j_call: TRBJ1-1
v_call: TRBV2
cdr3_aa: CASSVQGKNTEAFF

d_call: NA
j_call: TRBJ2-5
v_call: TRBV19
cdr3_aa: CASSGSEETQYF

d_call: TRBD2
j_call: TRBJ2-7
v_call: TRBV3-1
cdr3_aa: CASSQEEGLAYEQYF

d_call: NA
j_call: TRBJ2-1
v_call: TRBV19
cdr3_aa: CASTNMRESSYNEQFF

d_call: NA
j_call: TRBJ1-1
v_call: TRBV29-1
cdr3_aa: CSAGEGVRTEAFF

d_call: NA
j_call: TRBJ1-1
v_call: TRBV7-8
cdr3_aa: CASSPNFSGDTEAFF

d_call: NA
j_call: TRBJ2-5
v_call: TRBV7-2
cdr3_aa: CASAQETQYF

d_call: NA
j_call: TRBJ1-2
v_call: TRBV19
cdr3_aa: CASTTGLNYGYTF

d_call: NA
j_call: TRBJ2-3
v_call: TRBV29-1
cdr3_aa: CSVDPRLGEYTDTQYF

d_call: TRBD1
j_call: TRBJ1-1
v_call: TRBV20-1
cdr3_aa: CSARSQLAGGNTEAFF

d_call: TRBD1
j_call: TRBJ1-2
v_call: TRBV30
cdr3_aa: CAWSAGTGAGGYTF

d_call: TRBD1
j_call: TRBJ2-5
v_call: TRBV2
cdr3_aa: CASSATTGGQETQYF

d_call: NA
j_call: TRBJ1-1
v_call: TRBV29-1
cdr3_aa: CSVETLDRRNTEAFF